Presented here are 15 T cell receptor beta chains from one specimen sequenced in a study of T cell repertoires in cytomegalovirus infection. Via MiXCR, TCRdb re-called the reads, giving one row per CDR3 protein. The table records a few hundred thousand distinct CDR3 sequences, over 35% of them present only once. These receptors' antigens are unknown. Sequenced here: cultured PBMCs, sampled from culture after CMV antigen stimulation. These receptors were collected from a human donor in good health (CMV status not recorded). Some clones in this sample may be carry-over from other donors' samples.

CDR3 DNA: TGTGCCATCAGTGAGTCGTCGGCGGGTCTGTACGAGCAGTACTTC. It translates to CAISESSAGLYEQYF. V usage is TRBV10-3 and J usage is TRBJ2-7; possibly TRBD2 for D (5 bases). Trimming took off 0 bases at V and 4 bases at J, with 13 bases between the two ends. CDR3 size: 15 residues. The germline CDR1 and CDR2 sequences are ENHRY and SYGVKD.

V is TRBV7-9 and J is TRBJ2-3, with TRBD2 matching over 8 bases. This CDR3 has 14 amino acids. V shed 5 bases, J shed 2 bases, and the junction held 3 bases outside the gene matches. Germline V gene lookup returns CDR1 SEHNR and CDR2 FQNEAQ (reference sequence). The CDR3 reads CASSGGLATDTQYF. The DNA for the CDR3 is TGTGCCAGCAGCGGTGGACTAGCCACAGATACGCAGTATTTT.

This clonotype has a handful of counts. The gene calls are TRBV5-4 and TRBJ2-5; D might be TRBD1 or TRBD2, each matching 6 bases. V was pared by 1 base and J by 0 bases, with 13 bases between. The CDR3 totals 16 residues. Germline CDR1 SGHNT, CDR2 YYREEE (reference sequence). CDR3: CASSLRGRWYQETQYF. The CDR3 region has the DNA TGTGCCAGCAGCTTGCGGGGGCGGTGGTACCAAGAGACCCAGTACTTC.

This clonotype was observed a few times. This chain connects TRBV12-3 or TRBV12-4 to TRBJ2-1, with D hard to call. The ends were cut back, 8 bases at V and 5 bases at J, with 10 bases in the middle. The CDR3 is 12 amino acids. DNA for the CDR3: TGTGCCAGCGCAGCTTCAAACAATGAGCAGTTCTTC. This translates into CASAASNNEQFF.

The CDR3 region has the DNA TGTGCCAGCGGGAGGGACTCAGGGGGGGAGCTGTTTTTT. Translation gives CASGRDSGGELFF. V and J are TRBV2 and TRBJ2-2; 7 positions agree with TRBD2. Trimming removed 8 bases from V and 8 bases from J; junction bases left unmatched: 8. Germline lookup yields CDR1 SNHLY and CDR2 FYNNEI. The CDR3 is 13 residues long.

This clonotype has only a few counts. The chain is built from TRBV20-1 and TRBJ1-2; D uncertain. The CDR3 is 13 amino acids. V was pared by 1 base and J by 3 bases, with 9 bases between. Germline V CDR1 and CDR2: DFQATT, SNEGSKA (reference sequence). The CDR3 DNA reads as TGCAGTGCTAGAGTGTCGAGGGACTATGGCTACACCTTC. Protein product: CSARVSRDYGYTF.

A single count supports this clonotype. The chain employs TRBV28 and TRBJ2-7, with D tentatively TRBD1 or TRBD2 (5 bases each). This CDR3 contains 13 residues. Trimming took 6 bases from V and 2 from J, leaving 11 bases between them. CDR1 is MDHEN and CDR2 is SYDVKM in the germline V gene. The chain's CDR3 is CASRSRDPYEQYF. The CDR3 nucleotides are TGTGCCAGCAGATCCAGGGACCCCTACGAGCAGTACTTC.

The chain recombines TRBV5-1 with TRBJ2-7, with 8 bases identical to TRBD2. The V and J ends lost 4 bases and 1 base, in that order; junction bases with no gene match: 7. This CDR3 is built from 15 residues. From germline, CDR1 is SGHRS and CDR2 YFSETQ. The CDR3 sequence is CASSTGLVLSYEQYF. The CDR3, as DNA: TGCGCCAGCAGCACGGGACTAGTACTTTCCTACGAGCAGTACTTC.

The chain uses TRBV7-2 and TRBJ2-7; 11 nucleotides match TRBD2. Germline CDR1 reads SGHTA; CDR2 reads FQGNSA. The CDR3 sequence is 18 residues long. J gave up 6 bases and V 2 bases, and 15 bases lay outside the gene matches. The CDR3 sequence is CASSLFASGRIGGFEQYF. The DNA for the CDR3 is TGTGCCAGCAGCTTATTCGCTAGCGGGAGGATTGGGGGGTTCGAGCAGTACTTC.

The V and J genes are TRBV7-2 and TRBJ1-1, with D maybe TRBD1 (6 bases). CDR1 and CDR2 (germline): SGHTA, FQGNSA. With 5 bases removed from V and 2 bases from J, the gap between germline ends came to 15 bases. The CDR3 has 15 amino acids. CDR3 in DNA: TGTGCCAGCAGCCTGCCGGGACAACCAAACACTGAAGCTTTCTTT. This translates into CASSLPGQPNTEAFF. Variable domain in full (rest from reference TRBV7-2 and TRBJ1-1): GAGVSQSPSNKVTEKGKDVELRCDPISGHTALYWYRQSLGQGLEFLIYFQGNSAPDKSGLPSDRFSAERTGGSVSTLTIQRTQQEDSAVYLCASSLPGQPNTEAFFGQGTRLTVV.

Points on this clonotype: A read error is possible here, since a much larger clone lies one base away. The V gene is TRBV5-6, the J gene TRBJ1-1; D is unclear. From germline, CDR1 is SGHDT and CDR2 YYEEEE. The CDR3 has 14 residues. V lost 0 bases to trimming and J lost 5 bases, with 11 bases between them. CDR3 DNA sequence: TGTGCCAGCAGCTTGGTGCCGACGGCAACTGAAGCTTTCTTT. Translation: CASSLVPTATEAFF. The full variable domain, rest sourced from reference TRBV5-6 and TRBJ1-1, is DAGVTQSPTHLIKTRGQQVTLRCSPKSGHDTVSWYQQALGQGPQFIFQYYEEEERQRGNFPDRFSGHQFPNYSSELNVNALLLGDSALYLCASSLVPTATEAFFGQGTRLTVV.

This clonotype was observed at least ten times. The genes are TRBV7-6 and TRBJ2-1; D possibly uses TRBD1 or TRBD2 (5 bases each). V was trimmed by 0 bases and J by 2 bases, leaving 11 bases between them. The CDR3 loop spans 16 amino acids. Germline V lookup: CDR1 SGHVS, CDR2 FNYEAQ. The chain's CDR3 is CASSLAQGRAYNEQFF. The DNA of the CDR3 is TGTGCCAGCAGCTTAGCCCAGGGACGCGCCTACAATGAGCAGTTCTTC.

This chain joins TRBV7-2 and TRBJ2-7; D might be TRBD1 (5 bases). This CDR3 region has 14 residues. V was trimmed by 3 bases and J by 0 bases, leaving 9 bases between them. The V gene's germline CDR1 is SGHTA and CDR2 FQGNSA. The CDR3 region has the DNA TGTGCCAGCAGCTTGCAGGGCCCCTCCTACGAGCAGTACTTC. Amino acids: CASSLQGPSYEQYF.

This clonotype appeared once. The chain carries TRBV6-1 and TRBJ1-2; unclear D gene. Germline V gives CDR1 MNHNS, CDR2 SASEGT. This CDR3 contains 14 residues. The V gene lost 1 base and the J gene lost 4 bases, with 10 bases spanning the gap. CDR3 DNA: TGTGCCAGCAGTGAAGTTTATGGATTCTATGGCTACACCTTC. Its translation: CASSEVYGFYGYTF.

This CDR3 reads CASFSTTVNEQFF. For the CDR3, the DNA is TGTGCCAGCTTCTCTACGACAGTCAATGAGCAGTTCTTC. J is TRBJ2-1 and V is TRBV18, with a tentative D call TRBD1 (5 bases). The germline V gene has CDR1 KGHSH and CDR2 LQKENI. V gave up 7 bases and J gave up 6 bases, with 13 bases separating them. The CDR3 covers 13 residues. Based on the CDR3 plus reference TRBV18 and TRBJ2-1, the full variable domain is NAGVMQNPRHLVRRRGQEARLRCSPMKGHSHVYWYRQLPEEGLKFMVYLQKENIIDESGMPKERFSAEFPKEGPSILRIQQVVRGDSAAYFCASFSTTVNEQFFGPGTRLTVL.